This record looks at one T cell receptor (beta chain) sequence and its context. The data were obtained in a study of blood T cell repertoires in COVID-19. The overall study: Acute-phase and convalescent COVID-19 samples originated in the United States, Italy and Spain.

Original processing methods: Amplification of reference gene primers was used by the study to estimate nucleated cell counts. Some clones are missing from TCRdb's copy, which holds only in-frame ones; the method was immunoSEQ multiplex PCR. V and J calls and clone size are given by that table; D and trimming were obtained from the DNA. The table shows approximately 200,000 clones, with around nine tenths occurring only once. With 4 bases removed from V and 6 bases from J, the gap between germline ends came to 14 bases. The CDR3 has 15 amino acids. CDR1 is SGHTS, CDR2 YDEGEE, per germline. The TCR sequence derives from a man aged 55 to 69 who had recovered from COVID-19. The gene calls are TRBV5-8 and TRBJ1-6; D ambiguous. The specimen sequenced was peripheral blood. The CDR3 spells CASSPRVPGNSPLHF. The DNA for the CDR3 is TGTGCCAGCAGCCCACGAGTCCCCGGTAATTCACCCCTCCACTTT.